This TCR beta chain was obtained from a study of a mutant IDH1 vaccine in newly diagnosed glioma. For the study at large: Vaccination was launched 4-6 weeks after radiotherapy alone, or with temozolomide cycles. Patients' prior therapy spanned radiotherapy, temozolomide, or both; most underwent both.

CDR1 and CDR2 from the germline V gene are SGHRS and YFSETQ. V lost 1 base and J 0 bases, leaving 6 bases between the germline ends. The CDR3 is made up of 14 amino acids. Stated time point: week 5, during vaccination. Doses comprised 300 ug of mutant IDH1 20-mer peptide each, plus topical imiquimod. With regard to this clone: Its antigen is unidentified.

Libraries were prepared by immunoSEQ multiplex PCR; TCRdb keeps only in-frame clonotypes and omits some of them. This sample yields approximately 57,000 clones, of which 82% are seen a single time; over 3% belongs to the top ten. Sequencing was performed on PBMCs, taken from a glioma patient whose treatment included an IDH1 peptide vaccine. The sequence was collected from a woman younger than 35 with glioma. Some clones in this sample may be carry-over from other donors' samples. The chain is built from TRBV5-1 and TRBJ2-3; tentatively, D is TRBD2 (5 bases). CDR3 sequence: CASSLRTSTDTQYF. CDR3 DNA: TGCGCCAGCAGCTTGCGGACTAGCACAGATACGCAGTATTTT.